This TCR beta chain was observed in a study of patients and donors after allogeneic stem cell transplantation. TCRdb fed the RT-PCR reads into MiXCR, producing one record per CDR3 protein. The repertoire holds 920,000 or so distinct CDR3 sequences, with roughly 18% as singletons. The material sequenced was blood, either unsorted or a sorted T cell fraction (not recorded which). This receptor was taken from a human donor who was either an allogeneic HSCT recipient or a stem cell or donor lymphocyte infusion donor (not recorded which). It is not recorded whose cells these are; they may come from a transplant donor.

The CDR3, as DNA: TGCGCCAGCAGCTTGGACGGACGGGGGACTGAAGCTTTCTTT. Protein product: CASSLDGRGTEAFF. V is TRBV5-1 and J is TRBJ1-1; maybe TRBD1 (5 bases). From germline, CDR1 is SGHRS and CDR2 YFSETQ. V was shortened by 0 bases and J by 5 bases, with 11 bases between the two germline ends. The CDR3 has 14 residues.